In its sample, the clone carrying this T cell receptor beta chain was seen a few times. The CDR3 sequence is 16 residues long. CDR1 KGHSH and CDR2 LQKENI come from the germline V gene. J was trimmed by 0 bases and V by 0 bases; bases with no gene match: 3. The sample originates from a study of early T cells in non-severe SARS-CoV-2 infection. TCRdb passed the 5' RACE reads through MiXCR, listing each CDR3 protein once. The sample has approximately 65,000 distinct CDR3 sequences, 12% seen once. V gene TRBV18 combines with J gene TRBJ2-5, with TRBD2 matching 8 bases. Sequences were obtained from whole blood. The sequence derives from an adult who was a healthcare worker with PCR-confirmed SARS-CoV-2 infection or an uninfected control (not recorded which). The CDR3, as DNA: TGTGCCAGCTCACCACCCCGGGGGGGTAACCAAGAGACCCAGTACTTC. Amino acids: CASSPPRGGNQETQYF.